This TCR beta chain derives from a study of T cell responses to AZD1222 COVID-19 vaccine. Whole-study results and caveats: There were mostly white British donors and more females than males, and clonal diversity was possibly underestimated. Spike was spanned by vaccine-associated CD4 TCRs, which were dominant at 160-218 and 743-854.

A remark on this clone: What it recognizes is unknown.

The repertoire was sequenced with immunoSEQ multiplex PCR; TCRdb's copy has only in-frame clones and lacks some. The sample holds fewer than 80,000 clones, about 91% seen once. The sequences come from peripheral blood, collected 28 days after the second dose of the MenACWY control vaccine. The sequence came from an adult who received the MenACWY meningococcal vaccine as a control.

CDR3 bases: TGTGCCAGTTCCGGCTATGGCTACACCTTC. Protein product: CASSGYGYTF. V is TRBV19 and J is TRBJ1-2, with unresolved D. The germline CDR1 and CDR2 sequences are LNHDA and SQIVND (reference sequence). This CDR3 contains 10 residues. The ends were cut back, 8 bases at V and 4 bases at J, with 5 bases in the middle.